Each of the 16 T cell receptor beta chains below was sequenced from the same sample in a study of cytomegalovirus exposure and HLA in healthy donors. Amplification used 60 Vbeta primers and 13 Jbeta primers. Profiled with immunoSEQ multiplex PCR; TCRdb holds only in-frame clones, not every one. The sample holds roughly 200,000 clones. The sample comprised PBMCs. The source of these receptors is a man aged 30-40 years in good health and CMV-seronegative.

This rearrangement joins TRBV27 to TRBJ1-1, with D unclear. The CDR3 is 15 amino acids. V shed 7 bases and J shed 0 bases, with 15 bases lying between them. Germline V CDR1 and CDR2: MNHEY, SMNVEV (reference sequence). CDR3: CASIHYSNMNTEAFF. CDR3 in DNA: TGTGCCAGCATACATTACAGCAACATGAACACTGAAGCTTTCTTT.

The rearrangement links TRBV19 to TRBJ1-1, with 7 bases aligning to TRBD1. This CDR3 contains 15 residues. The J segment lost 3 bases and the V segment lost 6 bases, leaving 10 bases of the junction unmatched. Germline assignment: CDR1 LNHDA and CDR2 SQIVND (reference sequence). The CDR3 loop reads CASSDLTGVDTEAFF. The CDR3 DNA sequence: TGTGCCAGTAGCGACCTAACAGGGGTCGACACTGAAGCTTTCTTT.

V usage is TRBV2 and J usage is TRBJ2-7; 9 nucleotides line up with TRBD2. Losses at the gene ends were 6 bases for V and 6 bases for J; bases not matched to a gene: 9. The CDR3 is 14 residues long. CDR1 and CDR2 from the germline V gene are SNHLY and FYNNEI. The CDR3 loop is CASRAGLAVGEQYF. CDR3 sequence (DNA): TGTGCCAGCAGGGCGGGACTAGCTGTCGGCGAGCAGTACTTC.

The V call is TRBV9, the J call TRBJ2-7; TRBD1 agrees at 7 bases. CDR1 and CDR2 (germline): SGDLS, YYNGEE. V shed 3 bases and J 4 bases; nucleotides not matched to a gene: 16. The CDR3 totals 17 residues. CDR3 protein: CASSGNRGLKGVYEQYF. The CDR3 nucleotides are TGTGCCAGCAGCGGGAACAGGGGTCTAAAAGGGGTTTACGAGCAGTACTTC.

The V gene is TRBV29-1, the J gene TRBJ2-2; 12 bases agree with TRBD2. Germline V CDR1 and CDR2: SQVTM, ANQGSEA. Unmatched junction bases numbered 7, after V lost 3 bases and J lost 5 bases. The CDR3 sequence is 16 residues long. CDR3 in amino acids: CSVDSRLAGVTGELFF. CDR3 coding DNA: TGCAGCGTTGACTCGAGACTAGCGGGAGTTACCGGGGAGCTGTTTTTT.

CDR3 loop: CASSQGGRGITDTQYF. The CDR3 nucleotides are TGTGCCAGCAGCCAAGGGGGACGGGGGATCACAGATACGCAGTATTTT. The J gene is TRBJ2-3, the V gene TRBV14; possible D gene TRBD2, 6 bases. The V gene lost 1 base and the J gene lost 2 bases, with 13 bases spanning the gap. The CDR3 consists of 16 residues. Germline V CDR1 and CDR2: SGHDN, FVKESK.

J is TRBJ1-1 and V is TRBV5-1, with D possibly TRBD1 on 6 matching bases. Trimming cost V 3 bases and J 4 bases, with 10 bases left between them. The V gene's germline CDR1 is SGHRS and CDR2 YFSETQ. The CDR3 is 13 amino acids. The CDR3 DNA sequence: TGCGCCAGCAGCTCAAGGGGGGGCACTGAAGCTTTCTTT. It yields the protein CASSSRGGTEAFF.

This chain joins TRBV6-5 and TRBJ2-1; 8 bases map to TRBD2. This CDR3 has 16 residues. V gave up 2 bases and J gave up 0 bases; unmatched junction bases: 3. Germline CDR1 and CDR2: MNHEY and SVGAGI. The CDR3 region has the DNA TGTGCCAGCAGTTACCTTCTAGCGGGCTCCTACAATGAGCAGTTCTTC. This codes for CASSYLLAGSYNEQFF.

This sequence joins TRBV5-8 and TRBJ1-4; D unresolved. Germline V gives CDR1 SGHTS, CDR2 YDEGEE. Trimming pared 1 base from V and 7 bases from J, leaving 11 bases between. The CDR3 totals 14 residues. As DNA, the CDR3 is TGTGCCAGCAGCTTGTTAGGGAGGAGTGAAAAACTGTTTTTT. Protein product: CASSLLGRSEKLFF.

The chain employs TRBV10-3 and TRBJ2-7; 12 bases line up with TRBD2. The CDR3 has 17 residues. V shed 0 bases, J shed 4 bases, and the junction held 7 bases outside the gene matches. Germline loops: CDR1 ENHRY, CDR2 SYGVKD. The DNA of the CDR3 is TGTGCCATCAGTGAGTCGACTAGCGGGAGCAGGACGTACGAGCAGTACTTC. It translates to CAISESTSGSRTYEQYF.

The rearrangement joins TRBV14 to TRBJ1-1; TRBD1 might be the D (5 bases). The ends were cut back, 6 bases at V and 1 base at J, with 18 bases in the middle. The CDR3 runs 16 residues. Germline CDR1 SGHDN, CDR2 FVKESK. The chain's CDR3 is CASSSDRRIKNTEAFF. CDR3 DNA: TGTGCCAGCAGTTCCGACAGACGGATCAAGAACACTGAAGCTTTCTTT.

The chain couples TRBV7-9 to TRBJ1-2; 9 positions agree with TRBD1. Unmatched junction bases numbered 13, after V lost 3 bases and J lost 8 bases. Germline CDR1 is SEHNR and CDR2 is FQNEAQ (reference sequence). This CDR3 contains 16 residues. The CDR3 nucleotides read TGTGCCAGCAGCTTCCCGGGACAGGGAGTATCGGGGGGCTACACCTTC. It codes for CASSFPGQGVSGGYTF.

The V and J genes are TRBV6-1 and TRBJ2-3; TRBD2 might be the D (6 bases). Germline V gene data show CDR1 as MNHNS and CDR2 as SASEGT. V gave up 6 bases and J gave up 6 bases, with 19 bases separating them. CDR3 length equals 15 residues. The chain's CDR3 is CASSFGGAQMDTQYF. CDR3 bases: TGTGCCAGCAGCTTCGGCGGGGCCCAAATGGATACGCAGTATTTT.

This chain joins TRBV19 and TRBJ2-6; 7 positions agree with TRBD1. The J segment lost 3 bases and the V segment lost 7 bases, leaving 9 bases of the junction unmatched. The CDR3 length is 16 residues. The V gene's germline CDR1 is LNHDA and CDR2 SQIVND (reference sequence). The CDR3 nucleotides read TGTGCCAGTACGCGCGAGGGGGCGGGTGGGGCCAACGTCCTGACTTTC. Encoded protein: CASTREGAGGANVLTF.

The genes are TRBV5-1 and TRBJ1-1; TRBD1 agrees at 7 bases. V shed 4 bases, J shed 1 base, and the junction held 4 bases outside the gene matches. The CDR3 extends over 14 amino acids. CDR1 SGHRS and CDR2 YFSETQ come from the germline V gene. For the CDR3, the DNA is TGCGCCAGCAGCGTCGACAGGGCGAACACTGAAGCTTTCTTT. Translating it yields CASSVDRANTEAFF.

The chain employs TRBV2 and TRBJ1-2, with D uncertain. CDR1 is SNHLY, CDR2 FYNNEI, per germline. The V end was cut by 6 bases, the J end by 2 bases, with 13 bases between. This CDR3 region has 14 residues. In DNA form, the CDR3 reads TGTGCCAGCAGCGACCGGGTGCCAAACTATGGCTACACCTTC. Amino acid sequence: CASSDRVPNYGYTF.